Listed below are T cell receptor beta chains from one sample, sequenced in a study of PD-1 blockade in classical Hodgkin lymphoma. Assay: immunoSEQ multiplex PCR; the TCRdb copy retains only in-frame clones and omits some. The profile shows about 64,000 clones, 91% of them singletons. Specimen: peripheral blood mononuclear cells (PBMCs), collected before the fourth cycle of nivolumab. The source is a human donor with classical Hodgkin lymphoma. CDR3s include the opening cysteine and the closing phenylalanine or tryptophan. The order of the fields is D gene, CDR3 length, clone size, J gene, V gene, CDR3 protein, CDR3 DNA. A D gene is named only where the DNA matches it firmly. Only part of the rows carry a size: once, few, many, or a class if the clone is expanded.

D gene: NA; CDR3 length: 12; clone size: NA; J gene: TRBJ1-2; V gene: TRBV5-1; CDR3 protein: CASSLRQGSYSF; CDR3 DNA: TGCGCCAGCAGCTTGCGGCAGGGGAGTTATTCCTTC
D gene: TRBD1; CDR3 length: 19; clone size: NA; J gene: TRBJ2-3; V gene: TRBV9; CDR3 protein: CASSGGTGTTRHPRDTQYF; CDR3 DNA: TGTGCCAGCAGCGGGGGGACAGGGACTACGAGACATCCCAGAGATACGCAGTATTTT
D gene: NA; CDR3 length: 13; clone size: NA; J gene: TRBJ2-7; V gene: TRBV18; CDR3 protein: CATSGTVQYEQYF; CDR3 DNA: TGTGCCACCTCCGGGACTGTGCAATACGAGCAGTACTTC
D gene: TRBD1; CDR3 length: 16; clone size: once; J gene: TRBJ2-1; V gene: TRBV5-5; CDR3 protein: CASSIIPTGVYNEQFF; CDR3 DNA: TGTGCCAGCAGCATCATCCCGACAGGGGTCTACAATGAGCAGTTCTTC
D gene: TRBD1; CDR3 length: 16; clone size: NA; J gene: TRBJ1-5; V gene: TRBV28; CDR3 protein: CASSLWDGTENQPQHF; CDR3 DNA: TGTGCCAGCAGTTTGTGGGACGGGACAGAGAATCAGCCCCAGCATTTT
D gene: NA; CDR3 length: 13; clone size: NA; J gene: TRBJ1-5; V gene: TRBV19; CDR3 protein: CASSIGGQQPQHF; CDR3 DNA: TGTGCCAGTAGTATTGGGGGACAACAGCCCCAGCATTTT
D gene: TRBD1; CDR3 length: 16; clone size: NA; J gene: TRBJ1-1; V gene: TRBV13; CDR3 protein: CASSLDRTGGYGEAFF; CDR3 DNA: TGTGCCAGCAGCTTAGACCGGACAGGGGGATACGGTGAAGCTTTCTTT
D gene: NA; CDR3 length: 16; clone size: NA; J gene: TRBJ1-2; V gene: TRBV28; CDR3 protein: CASSFRARWTNYGYTF; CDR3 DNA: TGTGCCAGCAGTTTTAGGGCTAGATGGACTAACTATGGCTACACCTTC
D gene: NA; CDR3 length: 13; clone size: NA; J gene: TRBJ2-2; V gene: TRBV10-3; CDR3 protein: CAISIDGNGELFF; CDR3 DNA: TGTGCCATCAGTATTGACGGGAACGGGGAGCTGTTTTTT
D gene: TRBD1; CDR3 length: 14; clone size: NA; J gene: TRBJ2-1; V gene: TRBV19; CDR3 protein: CATQTGGSYNEQFF; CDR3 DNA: TGTGCCACCCAGACAGGGGGGTCCTACAATGAGCAGTTCTTC
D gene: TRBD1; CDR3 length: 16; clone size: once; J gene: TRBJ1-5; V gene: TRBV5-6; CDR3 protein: CASSLGQGMGNQPQHF; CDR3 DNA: TGTGCCAGCAGCTTGGGACAGGGGATGGGAAATCAGCCCCAGCATTTT
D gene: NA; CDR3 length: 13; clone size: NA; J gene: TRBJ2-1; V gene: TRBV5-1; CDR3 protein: CASSHREGNEQFF; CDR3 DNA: TGCGCCAGCAGCCACAGGGAGGGGAATGAGCAGTTCTTC
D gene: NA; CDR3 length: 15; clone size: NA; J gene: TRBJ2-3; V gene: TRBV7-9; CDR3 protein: CASSFSRGVQDTQYF; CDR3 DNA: TGTGCCAGCAGCTTTTCGAGGGGGGTCCAGGATACGCAGTATTTT
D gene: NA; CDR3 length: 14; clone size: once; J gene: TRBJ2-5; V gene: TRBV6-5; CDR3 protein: CASSPTGFGETQYF; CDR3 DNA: TGTGCCAGCAGTCCCACGGGGTTCGGGGAGACCCAGTACTTC
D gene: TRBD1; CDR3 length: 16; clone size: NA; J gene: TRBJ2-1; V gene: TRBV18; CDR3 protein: CASSAGTATVYNEQFF; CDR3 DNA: TGTGCCAGCTCAGCCGGGACAGCCACGGTGTACAATGAGCAGTTCTTC
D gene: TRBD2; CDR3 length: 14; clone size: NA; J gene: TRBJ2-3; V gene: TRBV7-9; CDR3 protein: CASSLDLREVLPHF; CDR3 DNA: TGTGCCAGCAGCTTAGATTTACGGGAGGTCCTCCCCCATTTT
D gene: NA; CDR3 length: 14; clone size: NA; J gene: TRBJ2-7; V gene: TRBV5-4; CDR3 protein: CASSLQGDRNEQYF; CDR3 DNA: TGTGCCAGCAGCTTACAGGGAGACAGGAACGAGCAGTACTTC
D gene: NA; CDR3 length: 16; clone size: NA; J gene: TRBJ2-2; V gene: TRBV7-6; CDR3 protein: CASSLVVGANTGELFF; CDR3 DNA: TGTGCCAGCAGCTTAGTCGTCGGGGCGAACACCGGGGAGCTGTTTTTT
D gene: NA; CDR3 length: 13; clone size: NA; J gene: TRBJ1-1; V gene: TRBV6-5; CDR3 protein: CASSLQGRTEAFF; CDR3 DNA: TGTGCCAGCAGCTTGCAGGGAAGGACTGAAGCTTTCTTT
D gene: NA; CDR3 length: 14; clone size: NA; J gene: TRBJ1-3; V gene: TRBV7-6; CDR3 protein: CASGGPAGRNTIYF; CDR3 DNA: TGTGCCAGCGGGGGGCCAGCAGGTCGGAACACCATATATTTT
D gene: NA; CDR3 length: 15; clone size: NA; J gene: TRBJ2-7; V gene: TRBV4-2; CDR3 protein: CASSQEQGTTYEQYF; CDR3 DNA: TGTGCCAGCAGCCAAGAACAGGGGACTACCTACGAGCAGTACTTC
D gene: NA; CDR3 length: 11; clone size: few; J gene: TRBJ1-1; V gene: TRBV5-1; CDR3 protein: CASSLVREAFF; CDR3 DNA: TGCGCCAGCAGCTTGGTACGTGAAGCTTTCTTT
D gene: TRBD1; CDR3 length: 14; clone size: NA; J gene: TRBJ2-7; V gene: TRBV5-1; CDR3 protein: CASSGTGVTGEQYF; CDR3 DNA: TGCGCCAGCAGCGGGACAGGGGTGACGGGCGAGCAGTACTTC
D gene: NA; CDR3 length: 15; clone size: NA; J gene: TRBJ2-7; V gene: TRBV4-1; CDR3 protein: CASSRGDLQFYEQYF; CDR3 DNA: TGCGCCAGCAGCCGGGGGGACTTACAATTCTACGAGCAGTACTTC
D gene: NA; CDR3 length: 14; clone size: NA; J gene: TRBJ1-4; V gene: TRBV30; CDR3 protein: CACSPGHVNEKLFF; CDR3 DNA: TGTGCCTGTAGCCCAGGACACGTGAATGAAAAACTGTTTTTT
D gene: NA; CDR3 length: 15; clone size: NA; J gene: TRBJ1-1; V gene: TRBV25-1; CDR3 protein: CASSEWGAGVTEAFF; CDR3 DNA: TGTGCCAGCAGTGAATGGGGGGCCGGGGTAACTGAAGCTTTCTTT
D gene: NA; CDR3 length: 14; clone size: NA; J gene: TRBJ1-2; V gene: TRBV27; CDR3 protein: CASKPGVGNYGYTF; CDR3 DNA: TGTGCCAGCAAACCAGGGGTGGGTAACTATGGCTACACCTTC
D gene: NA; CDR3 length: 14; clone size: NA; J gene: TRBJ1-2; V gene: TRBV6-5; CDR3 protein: CASSYSGVGNGYTF; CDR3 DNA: TGTGCCAGCAGTTACTCAGGGGTGGGGAATGGCTACACCTTC
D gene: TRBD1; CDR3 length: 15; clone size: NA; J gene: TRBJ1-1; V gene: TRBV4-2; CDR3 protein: CASSQGQGANTEAFF; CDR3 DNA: TGTGCCAGCAGCCAAGGACAGGGGGCGAACACTGAAGCTTTCTTT
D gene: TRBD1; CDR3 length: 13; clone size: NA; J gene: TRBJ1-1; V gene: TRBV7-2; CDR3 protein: CASSLMDRSRAFF; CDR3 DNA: TGTGCCAGCAGCCTGATGGACAGGTCTCGCGCTTTCTTT
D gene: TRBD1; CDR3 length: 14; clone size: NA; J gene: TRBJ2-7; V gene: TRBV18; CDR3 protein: CASSRDRSSYEQYF; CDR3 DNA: TGTGCCAGCTCACGGGACAGAAGCTCCTACGAGCAGTACTTC
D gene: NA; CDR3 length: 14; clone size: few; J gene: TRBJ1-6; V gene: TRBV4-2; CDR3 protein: CASSQDPGGSPLHF; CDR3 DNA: TGTGCCAGCAGCCAAGATCCCGGAGGATCACCCCTCCACTTT
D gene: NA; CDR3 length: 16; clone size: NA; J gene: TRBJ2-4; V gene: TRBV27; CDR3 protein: CASSLTVPLAKNIQYF; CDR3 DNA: TGTGCCAGCAGCCTAACAGTACCTCTAGCCAAAAACATTCAGTACTTC
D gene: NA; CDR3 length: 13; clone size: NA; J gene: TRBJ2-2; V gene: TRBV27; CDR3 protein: CASSLTGNGELFF; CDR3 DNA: TGTGCCAGCAGTTTAACTGGGAACGGGGAGCTGTTTTTT
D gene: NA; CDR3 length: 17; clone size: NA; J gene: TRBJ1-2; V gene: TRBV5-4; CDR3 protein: CASSLGQWLSGTMPYTF; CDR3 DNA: TGTGCCAGCAGCTTGGGACAGTGGCTGAGTGGAACTATGCCCTACACCTTC
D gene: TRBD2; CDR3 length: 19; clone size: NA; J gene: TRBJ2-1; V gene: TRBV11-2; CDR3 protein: CASSRTEGLAGGIHNEQFF; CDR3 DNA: TGTGCCAGCAGCCGAACAGAGGGACTAGCGGGGGGCATTCACAATGAGCAGTTCTTC
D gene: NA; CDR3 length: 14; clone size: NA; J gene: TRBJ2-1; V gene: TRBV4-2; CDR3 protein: CASTPNSPHQGQFF; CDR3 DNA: TGTGCCAGCACCCCTAACAGTCCTCACCAGGGGCAGTTCTTC
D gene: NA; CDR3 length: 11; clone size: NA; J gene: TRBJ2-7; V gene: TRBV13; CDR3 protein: CASSLQYEQYF; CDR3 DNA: TGTGCCAGCAGCTTACAGTACGAGCAGTACTTC
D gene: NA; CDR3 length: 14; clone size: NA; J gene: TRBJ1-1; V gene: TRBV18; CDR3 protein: CASSPPARNTEAFF; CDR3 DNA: TGTGCCAGCTCACCACCGGCCCGTAACACTGAAGCTTTCTTT
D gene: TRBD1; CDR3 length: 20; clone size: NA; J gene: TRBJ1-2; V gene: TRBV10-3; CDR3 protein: CAISESVVRRDRGEYVGYTF; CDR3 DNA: TGTGCCATCAGTGAGTCTGTCGTCCGCCGGGACAGGGGAGAATATGTAGGCTACACCTTC
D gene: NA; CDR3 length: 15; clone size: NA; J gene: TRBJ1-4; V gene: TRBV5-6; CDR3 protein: CASSMDPGWGEKLFF; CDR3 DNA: TGTGCCAGCAGCATGGACCCTGGGTGGGGTGAAAAACTGTTTTTT
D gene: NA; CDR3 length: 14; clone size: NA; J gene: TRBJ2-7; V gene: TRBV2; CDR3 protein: CASTDRDRPYEQYF; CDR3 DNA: TGTGCCAGCACAGATCGGGACCGCCCCTACGAGCAGTACTTC
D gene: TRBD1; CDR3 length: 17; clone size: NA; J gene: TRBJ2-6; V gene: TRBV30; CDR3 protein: CAWRRDRARTGANVLTF; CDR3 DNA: TGTGCCTGGAGGAGAGACAGGGCAAGAACTGGGGCCAACGTCCTGACTTTC
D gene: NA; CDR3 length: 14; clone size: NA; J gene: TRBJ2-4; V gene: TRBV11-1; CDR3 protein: CASSFSTFSYIQYF; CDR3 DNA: TGTGCCAGCAGCTTTAGCACTTTTTCGTACATTCAGTACTTC
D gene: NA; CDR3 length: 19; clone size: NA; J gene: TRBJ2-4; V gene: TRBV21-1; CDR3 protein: CASSKEQTVLSEAKNIQYF; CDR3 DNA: TGTGCCAGCAGCAAAGAGCAAACAGTACTGTCGGAAGCCAAAAACATTCAGTACTTC